This TCR beta chain was recorded in a study of blood T cell repertoires in COVID-19. Study background: Collection of acute and convalescent COVID-19 samples took place in the United States, Italy and Spain.

The trim removed 6 bases at V and 6 bases at J, leaving 10 bases unmatched. The length of the CDR3 is 14 residues. The germline V gene has CDR1 MNHEY and CDR2 SVGAGI. Participants came from some 26 US areas, aged about 18 to 89 years. Cohort placement rested on clinical history that participants reported themselves. Only in-frame clones appear in the TCRdb table, and some are missing; sequencing was by immunoSEQ multiplex PCR. Of hundreds of thousands of clones listed, roughly 85% were seen once; the top ten hold 9.1%. The chain uses TRBV6-5 and TRBJ2-7; 8 nucleotides match TRBD2. The sequenced material came from PBMCs or T cells enriched from blood (not recorded which). This TCR came from a woman in her fifties or sixties with acute COVID-19. Written as DNA, the CDR3 is TGTGCCAGCAGATCGGTAGCGGGACCCACCGAGCAGTACTTC. Translation gives CASRSVAGPTEQYF.